A selection of T cell receptor beta chains follows, all from one sample in a study of T cells expressing NK-cell markers. TCRdb reanalyzed the 5' RACE reads and collapses them to one entry per CDR3 protein, without DNA. Recorded here are roughly 150,000 distinct CDR3 sequences; the top ten clones represent about 18%. What was sequenced was blood T cells: a sorted CD56 or NKG2C T cell subset, CD4+ or CD8+ T cells, or bulk PBMC T cells (not recorded which). The source is a woman between 18 and 70 years old in good health. CDR3s include the opening cysteine and the closing phenylalanine or tryptophan.

>15|TRBJ2-3|TRBV5-1
CASSLGGASADTQYF
>14|TRBJ2-3|TRBV5-1
CASLETGGSDTQYF
>14|TRBJ2-7|TRBV6-1
CAITRAEVMYEQYF
>13|TRBJ2-5|TRBV24-1
CATSTGIGETQYF
>14|TRBJ1-5|TRBV27
CASRTSAGGQPQHF
>12|TRBJ2-6|TRBV28
CASSRTARDLTF
>16|TRBJ1-5|TRBV5-6
CASSLYGLLGNQPQHF
>14|TRBJ2-7|TRBV13
CASSPQGGPYEQYF
>16|TRBJ1-2|TRBV5-1
CASSDGGQVAGYGYTF
>13|TRBJ2-5|TRBV5-1
CASSTGAGETQYF
>14|TRBJ1-1|TRBV27
CASRNDRADTEAFF
>16|TRBJ2-7|TRBV20-1
CSARVSGRFSSYEQYF
>13|TRBJ2-3|TRBV20-1
CSALTGSTDTQYF
>14|TRBJ2-5|TRBV2
CASKSPRASETQYF
>15|TRBJ1-1|TRBV5-1
CASSFNRGKGTEAFF
>16|TRBJ2-1|TRBV5-6
CASSIWLAGPYNEQFF
>12|TRBJ2-7|TRBV28
CASRTGFYEQYF
>13|TRBJ2-7|TRBV27
CASSLAGFHEQYF
>16|TRBJ2-5|TRBV18
CASSPPRSGGEETQYF
>15|TRBJ2-2|TRBV7-2
CASSSSSGRAGELFF
>13|TRBJ1-2|TRBV14
CASSPDRGGGYTF
>13|TRBJ2-2|TRBV7-8
CASSRSSTGELFF
>15|TRBJ1-4|TRBV6-5
CASSYSGSVNEKLFF
>15|TRBJ2-3|TRBV5-4
CASSFSPTSTDTQYF
>14|TRBJ2-3|TRBV20-1
CSALRDRATDTQYF
>14|TRBJ2-5|TRBV5-5
CASSFGTAAETQYF
>16|TRBJ2-7|TRBV5-5
CASSSRTDASSYEQYF
>16|TRBJ1-2|TRBV7-2
CASSLDGARGGRSYTF
>15|TRBJ2-7|TRBV28
CASSLEGKLVGEQYF
>14|TRBJ1-2|TRBV24-1
CATSDTRQGYGYTF
>12|TRBJ1-5|TRBV10-3
CAISAVNQPQHF
>18|TRBJ2-7|TRBV21-1
CASSKAREAGGSSYEQYF
>15|TRBJ1-4|TRBV7-9
CASSLWTGSNEKLFF
>14|TRBJ2-3|TRBV10-3
CAAGTSGGKDTQYF
>16|TRBJ1-1|TRBV12-3/TRBV12-4
CASSPLTSTTNTEAFF
>14|TRBJ2-2|TRBV20-1
CSARTDRADGELFF
>16|TRBJ2-1|TRBV12-3/TRBV12-4
CASSFGPSGGAGEQFF
>17|TRBJ2-1|TRBV13
CASSLRVGTSGSYEQFF
>16|TRBJ1-1|TRBV7-2
CASSLGMSGARTEAFF
>14|TRBJ1-2|TRBV20-1
CSARGTTDDYGYTF
>15|TRBJ1-4|TRBV5-5
CASSRLQGTNEKLFF
>14|TRBJ1-1|TRBV7-9
CASSLSPKNTEAFF
>15|TRBJ2-5|TRBV5-1
CASRVTSSGVETQYF
>15|TRBJ2-1|TRBV12-3/TRBV12-4
CASRPEGGRHNEQFF
>14|TRBJ2-3|TRBV2
CASSSIPGTDTQYF
>17|TRBJ2-2|TRBV12-3/TRBV12-4
CASSPLPGPWNAGELFF
>18|TRBJ2-1|TRBV6-5
CASSYDWIDRATWNEQFF
>15|TRBJ2-1|TRBV28
CASSLSGDLYNEQFF
>13|TRBJ2-1|TRBV7-3
CASSSGAGNEQFF
>12|TRBJ2-7|TRBV24-1
CATSQENYEQYF
>15|TRBJ2-5|TRBV7-2
CASSFSSGEQETQYF
>13|TRBJ2-1|TRBV7-9
CASSATTGIGQFF